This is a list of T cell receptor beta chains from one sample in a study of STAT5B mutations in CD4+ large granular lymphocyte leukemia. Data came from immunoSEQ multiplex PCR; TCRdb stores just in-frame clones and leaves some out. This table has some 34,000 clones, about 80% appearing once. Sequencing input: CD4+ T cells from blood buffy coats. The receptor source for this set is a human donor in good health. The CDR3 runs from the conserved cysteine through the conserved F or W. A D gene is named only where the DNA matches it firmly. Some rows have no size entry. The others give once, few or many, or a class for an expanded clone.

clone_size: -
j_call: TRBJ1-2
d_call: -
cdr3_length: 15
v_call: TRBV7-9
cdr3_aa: CASNRGGGPPRGYTF
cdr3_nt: TGTGCCAGCAACCGTGGGGGGGGGCCCCCACGGGGCTACACCTTC

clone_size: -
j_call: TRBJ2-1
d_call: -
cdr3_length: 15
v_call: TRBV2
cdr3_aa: CASSAQLEILNEQFF
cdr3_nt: TGTGCCAGCAGTGCCCAACTAGAGATTCTGAATGAGCAGTTCTTC

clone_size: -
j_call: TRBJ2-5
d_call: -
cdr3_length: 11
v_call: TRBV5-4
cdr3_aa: CASSLWETQYF
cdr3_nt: TGTGCCAGCAGCTTATGGGAGACCCAGTACTTC

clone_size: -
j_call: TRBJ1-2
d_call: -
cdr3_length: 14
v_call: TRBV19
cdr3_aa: CASKPGQGFYGYTF
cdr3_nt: TGTGCCAGTAAACCGGGACAAGGCTTCTATGGCTACACCTTC

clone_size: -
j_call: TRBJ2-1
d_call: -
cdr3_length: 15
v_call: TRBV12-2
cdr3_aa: CASRGRTGSYNEQFF
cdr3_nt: TGTGCAAGTCGCGGAAGGACAGGGTCCTACAATGAGCAGTTCTTC

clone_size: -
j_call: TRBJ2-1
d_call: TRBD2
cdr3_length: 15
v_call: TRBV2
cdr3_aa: CASIRTSGAVNEQFF
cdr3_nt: TGTGCCAGCATCAGGACTAGCGGGGCAGTCAATGAGCAGTTCTTC

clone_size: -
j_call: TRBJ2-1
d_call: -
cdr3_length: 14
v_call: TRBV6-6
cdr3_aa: CASSGGSVRGEQFF
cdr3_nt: TGTGCCAGCAGTGGCGGCTCAGTACGGGGGGAGCAGTTCTTC

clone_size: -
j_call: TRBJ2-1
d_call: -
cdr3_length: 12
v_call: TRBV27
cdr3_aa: CASSFQAGIQFF
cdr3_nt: TGTGCCAGCAGTTTTCAGGCCGGGATCCAGTTCTTC

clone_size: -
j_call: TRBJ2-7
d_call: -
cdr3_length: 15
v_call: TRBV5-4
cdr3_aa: CASRYLGGETYEQYF
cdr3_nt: TGTGCCAGCAGGTACCTAGGGGGGGAAACCTACGAGCAGTACTTC

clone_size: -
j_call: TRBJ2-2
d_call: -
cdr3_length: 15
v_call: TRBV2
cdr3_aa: CASSEARAPAGELFF
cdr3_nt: TGTGCCAGCAGTGAAGCAAGGGCCCCGGCCGGGGAGCTGTTTTTT

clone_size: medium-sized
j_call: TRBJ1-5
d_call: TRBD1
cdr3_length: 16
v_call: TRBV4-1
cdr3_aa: CASSPTMHRGNQPQHF
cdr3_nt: TGCGCCAGCAGCCCGACGATGCACAGGGGTAATCAGCCCCAGCATTTT

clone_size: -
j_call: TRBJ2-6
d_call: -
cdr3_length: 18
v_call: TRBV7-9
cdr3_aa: CASSLAGVPSSGANVLTF
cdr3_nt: TGTGCCAGCAGCTTAGCTGGGGTGCCTAGCTCTGGGGCCAACGTCCTGACTTTC

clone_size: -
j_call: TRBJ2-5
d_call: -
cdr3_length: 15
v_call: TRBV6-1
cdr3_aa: CASSPSGGGLETQYF
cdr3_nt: TGTGCCAGCAGTCCTTCGGGCGGAGGGCTTGAGACCCAGTACTTC

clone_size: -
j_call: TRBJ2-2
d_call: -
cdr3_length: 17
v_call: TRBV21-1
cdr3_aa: CASSNGTSGPNTGELFF
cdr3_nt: TGTGCCAGCAGCAACGGGACTAGCGGGCCGAACACCGGGGAGCTGTTTTTT

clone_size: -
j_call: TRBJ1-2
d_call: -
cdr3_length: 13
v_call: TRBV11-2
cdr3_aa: CASSLLGNDGYTF
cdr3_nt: TGTGCCAGCAGCTTACTGGGGAACGATGGCTACACCTTC

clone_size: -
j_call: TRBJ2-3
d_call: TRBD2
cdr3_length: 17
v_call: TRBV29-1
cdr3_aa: CSVEDRRLAVGTDTQYF
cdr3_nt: TGCAGCGTTGAAGATCGGAGGCTAGCGGTAGGCACAGATACGCAGTATTTT

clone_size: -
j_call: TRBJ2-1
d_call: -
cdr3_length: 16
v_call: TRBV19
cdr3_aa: CASSMAGTATYNEQFF
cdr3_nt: TGTGCTAGTAGTATGGCGGGGACAGCGACCTACAATGAGCAGTTCTTC

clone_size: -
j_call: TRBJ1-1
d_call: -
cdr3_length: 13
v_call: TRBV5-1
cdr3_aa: CASSPAPNTEAFF
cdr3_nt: TGCGCCAGCAGTCCAGCCCCTAACACTGAAGCTTTCTTT

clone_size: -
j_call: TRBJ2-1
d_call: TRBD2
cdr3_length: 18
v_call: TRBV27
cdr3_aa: CASSKLQVRGGAYNEQFF
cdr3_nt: TGTGCCAGCAGCAAGCTCCAGGTGCGGGGGGGAGCCTACAATGAGCAGTTCTTC

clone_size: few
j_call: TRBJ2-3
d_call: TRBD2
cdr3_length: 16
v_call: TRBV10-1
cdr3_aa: CASSEGSSGRPYTQYF
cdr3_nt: TGCGCCAGCAGTGAGGGGTCTAGCGGGAGGCCCTATACGCAGTATTTT

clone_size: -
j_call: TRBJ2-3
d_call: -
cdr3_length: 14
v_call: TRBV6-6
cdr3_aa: CASSPGQGSDTQYF
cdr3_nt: TGTGCCAGCAGTCCGGGACAAGGATCAGATACGCAGTATTTT

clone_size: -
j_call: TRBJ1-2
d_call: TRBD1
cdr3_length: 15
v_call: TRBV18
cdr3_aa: CASSPGGQGLYGYTF
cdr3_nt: TGTGCCAGCTCACCAGGGGGACAGGGACTCTATGGCTACACCTTC

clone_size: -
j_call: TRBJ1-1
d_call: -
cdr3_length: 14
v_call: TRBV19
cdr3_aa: CASSRGQKNTEAFF
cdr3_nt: TGTGCCAGTAGTAGAGGGCAGAAGAACACTGAAGCTTTCTTT

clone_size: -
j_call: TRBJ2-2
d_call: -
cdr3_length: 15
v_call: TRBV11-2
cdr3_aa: CASSIGFRGTGELFF
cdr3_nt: TGTGCCAGCAGCATCGGGTTCCGGGGGACCGGGGAGCTGTTTTTT

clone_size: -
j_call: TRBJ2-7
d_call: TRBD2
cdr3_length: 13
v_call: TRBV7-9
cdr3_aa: CASNTGGSYEQYF
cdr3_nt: TGTGCCAGCAACACGGGGGGGTCCTACGAGCAGTACTTC

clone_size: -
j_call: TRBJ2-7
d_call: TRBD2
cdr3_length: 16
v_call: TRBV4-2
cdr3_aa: CASSQEGAGGDYEQYF
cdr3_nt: TGTGCCAGCAGCCAAGAGGGAGCGGGGGGGGACTACGAGCAGTACTTC

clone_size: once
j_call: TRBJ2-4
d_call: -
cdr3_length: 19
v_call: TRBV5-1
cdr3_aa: CASSLVGTARPIAKNIQYF
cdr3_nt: TGCGCCAGCAGCTTGGTTGGGACGGCCAGACCCATAGCCAAAAACATTCAGTACTTC

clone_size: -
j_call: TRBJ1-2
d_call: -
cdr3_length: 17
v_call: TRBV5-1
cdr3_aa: CASSPGESFGVGDGYTF
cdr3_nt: TGCGCCAGCAGCCCAGGAGAGTCATTTGGGGTGGGTGATGGCTACACCTTC

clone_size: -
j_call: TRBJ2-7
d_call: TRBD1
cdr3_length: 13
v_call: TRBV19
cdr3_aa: CASRRTGVNEQYF
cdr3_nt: TGTGCCAGTCGCCGGACAGGGGTAAACGAGCAGTACTTC

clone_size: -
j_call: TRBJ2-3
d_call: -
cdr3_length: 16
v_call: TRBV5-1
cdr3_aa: CASSDGARGRTDTQYF
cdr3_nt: TGCGCCAGCAGTGATGGTGCGCGGGGGCGCACAGATACGCAGTATTTT

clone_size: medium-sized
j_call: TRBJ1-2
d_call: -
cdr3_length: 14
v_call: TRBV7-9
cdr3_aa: CASTPRGGNYGYTF
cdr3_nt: TGTGCCAGCACCCCGAGGGGGGGTAACTATGGCTACACCTTC

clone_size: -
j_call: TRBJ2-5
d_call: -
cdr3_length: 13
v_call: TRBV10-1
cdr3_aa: CASSERGGETQYF
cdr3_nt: TGCGCCAGCAGTGAGCGTGGGGGTGAGACCCAGTACTTC

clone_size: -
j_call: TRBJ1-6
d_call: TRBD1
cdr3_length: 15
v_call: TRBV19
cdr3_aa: CASSITGGMNSPLHF
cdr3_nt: TGTGCCAGTAGTATTACAGGGGGCATGAATTCACCCCTCCACTTT

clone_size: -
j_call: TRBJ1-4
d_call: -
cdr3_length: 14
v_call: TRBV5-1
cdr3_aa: CASSWGAPREKLFF
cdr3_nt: TGCGCCAGCAGCTGGGGGGCTCCTAGGGAAAAACTGTTTTTT

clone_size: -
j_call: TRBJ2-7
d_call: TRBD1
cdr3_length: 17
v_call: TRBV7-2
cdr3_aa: CASSLAGQGLSNYEQYF
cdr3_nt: TGTGCCAGCAGCTTAGCGGGACAGGGTCTATCTAACTACGAGCAGTACTTC

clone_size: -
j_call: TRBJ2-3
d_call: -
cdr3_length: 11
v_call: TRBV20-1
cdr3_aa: CSAGRERAQYF
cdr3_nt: TGCAGTGCGGGTAGAGAGCGGGCGCAGTATTTT